The rows below give T cell receptor beta chains drawn from one sample of a study of OX40 agonist ivuxolimab in advanced cancers. Some clones are missing from TCRdb's copy, which holds only in-frame ones; the method was immunoSEQ multiplex PCR. The sample lists over 85,000 clones; around 85% were seen once. Sample: CD4+ or CD8+ T cells sorted from blood, taken in a trial of the OX40 agonist ivuxolimab. The receptors shown here come from an adult with an advanced solid tumor such as melanoma, head and neck, liver or kidney cancer. Both conserved end residues are part of each CDR3. The order of the fields is clone size, V gene, J gene, CDR3 length, CDR3 protein. Part of the rows lack a size; the others show once, few, many or a class for expanded clones.

clone_size: few; v_call: TRBV19; j_call: TRBJ2-6; cdr3_length: 18; cdr3_aa: CASSSGTVSRAGANVLTF
clone_size: -; v_call: TRBV9; j_call: TRBJ1-1; cdr3_length: 14; cdr3_aa: CASSAGHLNTEAFF
clone_size: -; v_call: TRBV19; j_call: TRBJ2-5; cdr3_length: 13; cdr3_aa: CASSLAHQETQYF
clone_size: -; v_call: TRBV11-3; j_call: TRBJ2-1; cdr3_length: 13; cdr3_aa: CASSPRVSNEQFF
clone_size: -; v_call: TRBV28; j_call: TRBJ2-4; cdr3_length: 14; cdr3_aa: CASSRQQAKNIQYF
clone_size: -; v_call: TRBV6-1; j_call: TRBJ2-3; cdr3_length: 15; cdr3_aa: CASSERQGITDTQYF
clone_size: -; v_call: TRBV7-9; j_call: TRBJ1-1; cdr3_length: 11; cdr3_aa: CASSRSTEAFF
clone_size: once; v_call: TRBV7-3; j_call: TRBJ1-1; cdr3_length: 13; cdr3_aa: CASSPGRDTEAFF
clone_size: -; v_call: TRBV5-1; j_call: TRBJ2-7; cdr3_length: 16; cdr3_aa: CASSLGKGPPSYEQYF
clone_size: -; v_call: TRBV5-1; j_call: TRBJ2-7; cdr3_length: 13; cdr3_aa: CASRDRMGYEQYF
clone_size: -; v_call: TRBV11-2; j_call: TRBJ2-5; cdr3_length: 11; cdr3_aa: CASSERETQYF
clone_size: -; v_call: TRBV6-1; j_call: TRBJ1-1; cdr3_length: 15; cdr3_aa: CASSEPRGVSTEAFF
clone_size: -; v_call: TRBV5-1; j_call: TRBJ2-1; cdr3_length: 12; cdr3_aa: CASSFTDNEQFF
clone_size: -; v_call: TRBV27; j_call: TRBJ2-1; cdr3_length: 15; cdr3_aa: CASSLGTSGKNEQFF
clone_size: medium-sized; v_call: TRBV7-2; j_call: TRBJ1-1; cdr3_length: 16; cdr3_aa: CASSLSPPPMRSEAFF
clone_size: -; v_call: TRBV5-1; j_call: TRBJ2-5; cdr3_length: 13; cdr3_aa: CASSPLGGETQYF
clone_size: -; v_call: TRBV5-1; j_call: TRBJ1-1; cdr3_length: 16; cdr3_aa: CASSPDRGPVDTEAFF
clone_size: -; v_call: TRBV5-8; j_call: TRBJ1-2; cdr3_length: 17; cdr3_aa: CASSPVPGGRSNYGYTF
clone_size: -; v_call: TRBV6-5; j_call: TRBJ2-1; cdr3_length: 14; cdr3_aa: CASSRSGRANEQFF
clone_size: -; v_call: TRBV4-1; j_call: TRBJ1-6; cdr3_length: 19; cdr3_aa: CASSQLFLRGSSYNSPLHF
clone_size: once; v_call: TRBV27; j_call: TRBJ2-5; cdr3_length: 14; cdr3_aa: CASSASGRAKTQYF
clone_size: -; v_call: TRBV7-8; j_call: TRBJ1-1; cdr3_length: 16; cdr3_aa: CASSYRDRGKNTEAFF
clone_size: -; v_call: TRBV5-6; j_call: TRBJ2-7; cdr3_length: 14; cdr3_aa: CAGSTRDNSYEQYF
clone_size: -; v_call: TRBV7-6; j_call: TRBJ1-5; cdr3_length: 15; cdr3_aa: CASSLQSGLNQPQHF
clone_size: -; v_call: TRBV30; j_call: TRBJ1-6; cdr3_length: 13; cdr3_aa: CAWKGTVNSPLHF
clone_size: -; v_call: TRBV6-6; j_call: TRBJ1-5; cdr3_length: 15; cdr3_aa: CASRGGGVGNQPQHF
clone_size: many; v_call: TRBV7-2; j_call: TRBJ1-6; cdr3_length: 14; cdr3_aa: CASNSLLRNSPLHF
clone_size: -; v_call: TRBV21-1; j_call: TRBJ1-2; cdr3_length: 16; cdr3_aa: CASSKDPGTGNYGYTF
clone_size: -; v_call: TRBV7-2; j_call: TRBJ2-7; cdr3_length: 15; cdr3_aa: CASSLVLTGGLEQYF